These T cell receptor beta chains were read from a single sample in a study of T cells in Graves' hyperthyroidism and ophthalmopathy. A single record per CDR3 protein comes from TCRdb applying MiXCR to the multiplex PCR reads. The sample lists hundreds of thousands of distinct CDR3 sequences, around 15% occurring once. Specimen: blood. The receptors were sampled from a woman aged 18-29 years with Graves' hyperthyroidism. Each CDR3 is given with its conserved first and last residue. The D gene is left open where the match is weak. The listing skips clone size in some rows; elsewhere it reads once, few, many or a size class.

d_gene,len,abundance,j_gene,v_gene,CDR3aa,CDR3nt
NA,13,NA,TRBJ1-5,TRBV12-3/TRBV12-4,CASRREEDQPQHF,TGTGCCAGCAGGAGGGAGGAGGATCAGCCCCAGCATTTT
TRBD2,14,NA,TRBJ2-1,TRBV27,CASSPGLGRSEQFF,TGTGCCAGCAGCCCGGGACTAGGCCGAAGTGAGCAGTTCTTC
NA,14,few,TRBJ2-3,TRBV9,CASSVSLATDTQYF,TGTGCCAGCAGCGTATCCCTAGCGACAGATACGCAGTATTTT
NA,12,many,TRBJ1-1,TRBV28,CASSLGSSAAFF,TGTGCCAGCAGTTTAGGGAGCAGTGCGGCTTTCTTT
TRBD1,14,many,TRBJ1-2,TRBV6-1,CASRLDRGNYGYTF,TGTGCCAGCAGACTCGACAGGGGTAACTATGGCTACACCTTC
NA,18,many,TRBJ2-3,TRBV7-3,CASSLRGGTSKVTDTQYF,TGTGCCAGCAGCTTAAGGGGCGGGACCAGCAAAGTCACAGATACGCAGTATTTT
NA,14,many,TRBJ1-1,TRBV5-1,CASSVGPGRTEAFF,TGCGCCAGCAGCGTGGGCCCAGGGAGGACTGAAGCTTTCTTT
NA,15,many,TRBJ2-1,TRBV18,CASSPPYRSYNEQFF,TGTGCCAGCTCACCACCGTACCGCTCCTACAATGAGCAGTTCTTC
NA,14,many,TRBJ2-7,TRBV7-9,CASSTRDSSGEQYF,TGTGCCAGCAGCACCCGGGACTCCTCAGGCGAGCAGTACTTC
NA,16,many,TRBJ2-5,TRBV27,CASSFLGQGKGETQYF,TGTGCCAGCAGTTTCCTCGGTCAGGGGAAGGGAGAGACCCAGTACTTC
NA,13,many,TRBJ2-3,TRBV12-3/TRBV12-4,CASRTGGFSTQYF,TGTGCCAGCAGAACTGGGGGGTTCAGCACGCAGTATTTT
TRBD1,16,many,TRBJ2-5,TRBV7-8,CASSLAGRGLQETQYF,TGTGCCAGCAGCCTCGCCGGCAGGGGGCTTCAAGAGACCCAGTACTTC
TRBD2,15,few,TRBJ2-7,TRBV27,CASSLALADSYEQYF,TGTGCCAGCAGTTTAGCACTAGCGGACTCCTACGAGCAGTACTTC
NA,16,NA,TRBJ2-4,TRBV7-9,CASSLLGKESKNIQYF,TGTGCCAGCAGCTTATTAGGGAAGGAGTCCAAAAACATTCAGTACTTC
NA,16,many,TRBJ2-7,TRBV9,CASSSSGRVGSYEQYF,TGTGCCAGCAGCTCGAGTGGGCGGGTAGGGTCCTACGAGCAGTACTTC
TRBD1,17,NA,TRBJ1-6,TRBV19,CASSRTGRSSYNSPLHF,TGTGCCAGTTCACGGACAGGCCGCAGCTCCTATAATTCACCCCTCCACTTT
NA,14,few,TRBJ2-1,TRBV7-9,CASSPPREYNEQFF,TGTGCCAGCAGCCCCCCCCGGGAGTACAATGAGCAGTTCTTC
NA,12,NA,TRBJ1-2,TRBV5-5,CASSSRHRGYTF,TGTGCCAGCAGCAGTCGCCACAGGGGCTACACCTTC
NA,13,many,TRBJ2-7,TRBV11-2,CASSFYEVGEQYF,TGTGCCAGCAGCTTCTATGAAGTCGGCGAGCAGTACTTC
NA,13,once,TRBJ2-3,TRBV24-1,CATSDSGTDTQYF,TGTGCCACCAGTGACTCCGGGACAGATACGCAGTATTTT
NA,16,many,TRBJ2-1,TRBV6-5,CASSYSGGGPYNEQFF,TGTGCCAGCAGTTACTCAGGAGGAGGGCCCTACAATGAGCAGTTCTTC
TRBD2,19,NA,TRBJ2-2,TRBV6-2/TRBV6-3,CASSYPTSGRGFGTGELFF,TGTGCCAGCAGTTACCCGACTAGCGGGAGAGGGTTCGGGACCGGGGAGCTGTTTTTT
TRBD1,19,few,TRBJ1-6,TRBV4-2,CASSPTGVENPSYNSPLHF,TGTGCCAGCAGCCCTACAGGGGTCGAAAACCCAAGCTATAATTCACCCCTCCACTTT
NA,17,many,TRBJ1-1,TRBV20-1,CSARDVRQGLMNTEAFF,TGCAGTGCTAGAGATGTTCGGCAGGGACTGATGAACACTGAAGCTTTCTTT
NA,14,NA,TRBJ2-1,TRBV19,CASSQNGRAEEQFF,TGTGCCAGTAGTCAAAACGGGCGCGCAGAGGAGCAGTTCTTC
NA,17,NA,TRBJ2-1,TRBV14,CASSRFRASSSYNEQFF,TGTGCCAGCAGCCGATTCCGGGCCTCGAGCTCCTACAATGAGCAGTTCTTC
TRBD2,12,many,TRBJ2-7,TRBV20-1,CSAAGTSRKQYF,TGCAGTGCTGCCGGGACTAGCAGGAAGCAGTACTTC